Below are 26 T cell receptor beta chains sequenced from a single sample in a study of T cell repertoires in cytomegalovirus infection. Antigen specificity for these receptors is unknown. Using its own MiXCR run on the reads, TCRdb lists one record per CDR3 protein. The table has more than 250,000 distinct CDR3 sequences, 20% to 25% seen once. The input for sequencing was cultured PBMCs, taken from culture after CMV antigen stimulation. The receptor source for this set is a human donor in good health (CMV status not recorded). Some clones in this sample may be carry-over from other donors' samples.

This clonotype was seen ten or more times. This sequence joins TRBV27 and TRBJ1-5; the D is unclear. The CDR3 is 11 residues long. With 8 bases removed from V and 4 bases from J, the gap between germline ends came to 6 bases. Germline V gives CDR1 MNHEY, CDR2 SMNVEV (reference sequence). In DNA form, the CDR3 reads TGTGCCAGCGGGTTTAATCAGCCCCAGCATTTT. Protein: CASGFNQPQHF.

The chain combines TRBV7-2 with TRBJ1-2; D might be TRBD1 (5 bases). Germline CDR1 and CDR2: SGHTA and FQGNSA. The germline V and J ends were trimmed by 5 bases and 4 bases, with 14 bases remaining between them. CDR3 size: 14 residues. The CDR3 region is CASSPTGGAYGYTF. In nucleotides, the CDR3 is TGTGCCAGCAGCCCCACCGGCGGGGCCTATGGCTACACCTTC. The whole variable domain, filled in from reference TRBV7-2 and TRBJ1-2, reads GAGVSQSPSNKVTEKGKDVELRCDPISGHTALYWYRQSLGQGLEFLIYFQGNSAPDKSGLPSDRFSAERTGGSVSTLTIQRTQQEDSAVYLCASSPTGGAYGYTFGSGTRLTVV.

This clonotype appeared a few times. The chain links TRBV7-6 to TRBJ1-5; D gene unclear. Germline V CDR1 and CDR2: SGHVS, FNYEAQ. Trimming pared 5 bases from V and 0 bases from J, leaving 5 bases between. This CDR3 spans 13 amino acids. The CDR3 region is CASSDHSNQPQHF. The CDR3, as DNA: TGTGCCAGCAGCGACCATAGCAATCAGCCCCAGCATTTT.

CDR3 sequence reads: CASSYPASGAYEQYF. Here the CDR3 DNA reads TGTGCCAGCAGTTACCCCGCTAGCGGAGCCTACGAGCAGTACTTC. The chain couples TRBV6-2 or TRBV6-3 to TRBJ2-7; 7 bases fit TRBD2. After removal of 2 bases from V and 2 bases from J, the junction contained 6 bases not matched to a gene. The CDR3 covers 15 residues. Germline V lookup: CDR1 MNHEY, CDR2 SVGEGT.

This clonotype was observed a few times. The chain uses TRBV3-1 and TRBJ2-3; perhaps TRBD2 as D (5 bases). V lost 4 bases and J 5 bases, leaving 13 bases between the germline ends. The CDR3 consists of 14 residues. Germline values: CDR1 LGHDT, CDR2 YNNKEL (reference sequence). CDR3 DNA sequence: TGTGCCAGCAGCCTCGAGGGTGGTGTAGATACGCAGTATTTT. Translating it yields CASSLEGGVDTQYF.

This clonotype appeared a few times. The rearrangement uses TRBV7-2 and TRBJ2-3, with TRBD2 matching 8 bases. V lost 3 bases and J lost 4; bases outside the gene matches: 6. Germline V lookup: CDR1 SGHTA, CDR2 FQGNSA. The CDR3 extends over 15 amino acids. This CDR3 reads CASSFGGGQPDTQYF. CDR3 coding DNA: TGTGCCAGCAGCTTCGGCGGGGGGCAGCCAGATACGCAGTATTTT.

V and J are TRBV6-5 and TRBJ2-3; 8 bases map to TRBD1. CDR1 is MNHEY and CDR2 is SVGAGI in the germline V gene. The junction had 7 bases not matched to a gene; V was cut back by 9 bases and J by 5 bases. This CDR3 is built from 13 residues. CDR3 residues: CASKQGGVDTQYF. DNA for the CDR3: TGTGCCAGTAAACAGGGGGGTGTAGATACGCAGTATTTT.

This clonotype was found many times. For the CDR3, the DNA is TGTGCCACCAGTGCGGGAGGGAAGGATGAGCAGTTCTTC. Its translation: CATSAGGKDEQFF. This chain joins TRBV24-1 and TRBJ2-1, with 8 bases lining up with TRBD2. The CDR3 spans 13 residues. Per the germline V gene, CDR1 is KGHDR and CDR2 is SFDVKD. V trimming: 5 bases; J trimming: 8 bases; junction bases outside the gene matches: 4.

This chain links TRBV3-1 with TRBJ2-3; 9 nucleotides align to TRBD1. The V and J ends lost 3 bases and 4 bases, in that order; junction bases with no gene match: 2. CDR1 and CDR2 from the germline V gene are LGHDT and YNNKEL (reference sequence). The CDR3 runs to 14 residues. The CDR3 DNA follows: TGTGCCAGCAGCCAGCGACAGGGGGCAGATACGCAGTATTTT. It specifies CASSQRQGADTQYF.

The chain joins TRBV9 to TRBJ2-2; D may be TRBD1 or TRBD2 (5 bases each). The CDR3 has 15 amino acids. Looked up from germline, CDR1 is SGDLS and CDR2 is YYNGEE. With 3 bases removed from V and 4 bases from J, the gap between germline ends came to 13 bases. The CDR3 DNA sequence: TGTGCCAGCAGCGCCCGGACACTAGGCACCGGGGAGCTGTTTTTT. This codes for CASSARTLGTGELFF.

The gene calls are TRBV6-1 and TRBJ1-1; 8 bases match TRBD1. The trim removed 7 bases at V and 3 bases at J, leaving 7 bases unmatched. In germline, CDR1 is MNHNS, CDR2 SASEGT. This CDR3 is built from 14 residues. CDR3 sequence: CASKGQGPYTEAFF. DNA for the CDR3: TGTGCCAGCAAAGGACAGGGTCCGTACACTGAAGCTTTCTTT.

The rearrangement joins TRBV7-2 to TRBJ2-3; 8 positions agree with TRBD2. This CDR3 has 14 residues. CDR1 SGHTA and CDR2 FQGNSA come from the germline V gene. With 10 bases clipped from V and 5 bases from J, the junction kept 11 bases outside the gene matches. The DNA for the CDR3 is TGTGCCACTGAAGCACGGGGGGGACGAGATACGCAGTATTTT. This gives the protein CATEARGGRDTQYF.

The CDR3 DNA sequence: TGCAGTGCTAGAGGCGGGGCGGGCTACACCTTC. Translated, it gives CSARGGAGYTF. J is TRBJ1-2 and V is TRBV20-1; a weak D match, TRBD1 (5 bases). CDR3 length: 11 amino acids. V was cut by 1 base and J by 8 bases, with 8 bases left in between. Germline CDR1 DFQATT, CDR2 SNEGSKA (reference sequence).

This clonotype was detected many times. J is TRBJ2-1 and V is TRBV7-9; 9 nucleotides agree with TRBD1. The CDR3 extends over 11 amino acids. CDR1 SEHNR and CDR2 FQNEAQ come from the germline V gene (reference sequence). Germline trimming cut 5 bases from V and 15 bases from J; bases unmatched to any gene: 5. The DNA for the CDR3 is TGTGCCAGCAGCCGGACAGGGGAACCGTTCTTC. Translation: CASSRTGEPFF.

This clonotype has a count of ten or more. The V and J genes are TRBV24-1 and TRBJ2-3; D possibly matches TRBD1 or TRBD2 (5 bases each). V lost 8 bases and J lost 2, with 16 bases in between. Germline loops: CDR1 KGHDR, CDR2 SFDVKD. The CDR3 has 15 amino acids. The CDR3 loop is CATNGAAFATDTQYF. The CDR3, as DNA: TGTGCCACCAACGGGGCCGCCTTTGCCACAGATACGCAGTATTTT.

This clonotype came up a few times. Here the CDR3 DNA reads TGTGCCAGCATCCCGGGACTAGGGGCCTACGAGCAGTACTTC. This translates into CASIPGLGAYEQYF. The chain recombines TRBV7-2 with TRBJ2-7; 8 positions agree with TRBD2. V lost 7 bases and J lost 2; bases outside the gene matches: 7. CDR3 length: 14 residues. In germline, CDR1 is SGHTA, CDR2 FQGNSA. Variable domain in full (rest from reference TRBV7-2 and TRBJ2-7): GAGVSQSPSNKVTEKGKDVELRCDPISGHTALYWYRQSLGQGLEFLIYFQGNSAPDKSGLPSDRFSAERTGGSVSTLTIQRTQQEDSAVYLCASIPGLGAYEQYFGPGTRLTVT.

In its sample, this clonotype was seen many times. J is TRBJ2-7 and V is TRBV19; 8 bases match TRBD1. With V trimmed by 10 bases and J by 2 bases, 4 bases remained unmatched. The length of the CDR3 is 12 residues. The germline V gene has CDR1 LNHDA and CDR2 SQIVND (reference sequence). CDR3 DNA sequence: TGTGCCACGGGACAGGTCCCCTACGAGCAGTACTTC. This gives the protein CATGQVPYEQYF.

The J gene is TRBJ1-1, the V gene TRBV6-2 or TRBV6-3; 7 bases line up with TRBD1. Looked up from germline, CDR1 is MNHEY and CDR2 is SVGEGT. V lost 10 bases and J lost 4; bases outside the gene matches: 12. The CDR3 is 14 residues long. The CDR3 region is CATARRGRLTEAFF. DNA for the CDR3: TGTGCCACCGCTCGGAGGGGGCGCCTCACTGAAGCTTTCTTT.

The chain recombines TRBV10-3 with TRBJ2-5; 8 bases match TRBD1. CDR3 length equals 14 residues. V shed 4 bases and J 5 bases; nucleotides not matched to a gene: 6. Germline V gene lookup returns CDR1 ENHRY and CDR2 SYGVKD. CDR3 sequence: CAISAQGAGETQYF. The CDR3 DNA reads as TGTGCCATCAGTGCGCAGGGGGCCGGGGAGACCCAGTACTTC.

This clonotype has more than one count but fewer than ten. The V and J genes are TRBV11-2 and TRBJ2-7; no reliable D call. This CDR3 comprises 12 residues. Germline-derived CDR1 and CDR2 are SGHAT and FQNNGV. Trimming pared 6 bases from V and 3 bases from J, leaving 9 bases between. The CDR3 reads CASSYGGYEQYV. The DNA of the CDR3 is TGTGCCAGCAGTTACGGCGGCTACGAGCAGTACGTC.

The rearrangement links TRBV6-5 to TRBJ1-4, with D possibly being TRBD1 (5 bases). Germline V gene sequence: CDR1 MNHEY, CDR2 SVGAGI. V was clipped by 4 bases and J by 7 bases, with 7 bases between them. The length of the CDR3 is 12 residues. CDR3 DNA: TGTGCCAGCAGTTGGGGGATTGAAAAACTGTTTTTT. Protein: CASSWGIEKLFF.

This chain uses TRBV6-5 with TRBJ2-3; the D gene is possibly TRBD2 (6 bases). CDR3 length equals 13 residues. Trimming cost V 7 bases and J 6 bases, with 14 bases left between them. Germline CDR1 is MNHEY and CDR2 is SVGAGI. The CDR3 DNA sequence: TGTGCCAGCAACGCACTTGGGGGGGATACGCAGTATTTT. Translation gives CASNALGGDTQYF.

There are many counts of this clonotype. V gene TRBV7-2 combines with J gene TRBJ2-1, with D possibly being TRBD2 (6 bases). The CDR3 spans 14 residues. V lost 4 bases to trimming and J lost 9 bases, with 16 bases between them. Germline assignment: CDR1 SGHTA and CDR2 FQGNSA. CDR3 coding DNA: TGTGCCAGCAGCTCCCCTCCCGGGAGCGGTGAGCAGTTCTTC. Translating it yields CASSSPPGSGEQFF.

The chain uses TRBV5-1 and TRBJ2-7; perhaps TRBD1 as D (5 bases). Germline lookup yields CDR1 SGHRS and CDR2 YFSETQ. The CDR3 is made up of 14 amino acids. The ends were cut back, 0 bases at V and 6 bases at J, with 13 bases in the middle. The CDR3 DNA reads as TGCGCCAGCAGCTTGGGGCAGGGCCTCATCGAGCAGTACTTC. It encodes CASSLGQGLIEQYF.

This chain uses TRBV20-1 with TRBJ2-3; 7 bases are a match to TRBD2. With V trimmed by 5 bases and J by 3 bases, 11 bases remained unmatched. The CDR3 is made up of 15 amino acids. In germline, CDR1 is DFQATT, CDR2 SNEGSKA (reference sequence). The CDR3 is CSAPSRRENTDTQYF. Written as DNA, the CDR3 is TGCAGTGCTCCCTCTCGGCGGGAGAATACAGATACGCAGTATTTT.

The count of this clonotype is one. The V gene is TRBV20-1, the J gene TRBJ1-1; D is uncertain. The V end lost 1 base, the J end lost 7 bases, and 10 bases lay between the germline ends. Germline assignment: CDR1 DFQATT and CDR2 SNEGSKA (reference sequence). The CDR3 has 12 amino acids. The CDR3 is CSARVTEYEAFF. The DNA of the CDR3 is TGCAGTGCTAGAGTTACGGAGTATGAAGCTTTCTTT.